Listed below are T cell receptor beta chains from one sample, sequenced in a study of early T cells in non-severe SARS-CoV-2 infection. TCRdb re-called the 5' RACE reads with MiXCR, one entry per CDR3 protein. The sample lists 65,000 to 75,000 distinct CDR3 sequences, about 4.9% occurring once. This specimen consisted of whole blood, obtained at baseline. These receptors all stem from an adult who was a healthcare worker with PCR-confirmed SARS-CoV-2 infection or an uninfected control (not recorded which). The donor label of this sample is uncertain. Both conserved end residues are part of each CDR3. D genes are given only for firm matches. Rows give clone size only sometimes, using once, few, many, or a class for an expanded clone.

CASSPQPYRAGNEKLFF	TGCGCCAGCAGCCCTCAACCATACAGGGCCGGTAATGAAAAACTGTTTTTT	TRBV5-1	NA	TRBJ1-4	few
CASSLGRNQPQHF	TGTGCCAGCAGCTTAGGACGTAATCAGCCCCAGCATTTT	TRBV7-9	NA	TRBJ1-5	NA
CASSYGGGANTEAFF	TGTGCCAGCAGTTACGGAGGTGGGGCGAACACTGAAGCTTTCTTT	TRBV6-6	NA	TRBJ1-1	NA
CSVADRAGSPLHF	TGCAGTGTTGCAGACAGGGCGGGATCACCCCTCCACTTT	TRBV20-1	TRBD1	TRBJ1-6	many
CAIPQRRAFPYEQYF	TGTGCGATCCCCCAGCGGAGGGCCTTCCCCTACGAGCAGTACTTC	TRBV14	NA	TRBJ2-7	NA
CASSLNRGWSPLHF	TGTGCCAGCAGCTTAAACAGGGGTTGGTCACCCCTCCACTTT	TRBV5-4	TRBD1	TRBJ1-6	many
CASDVAGMSGELFF	TGTGCCAGCGATGTAGCGGGAATGTCCGGGGAGCTGTTTTTT	TRBV7-9	TRBD2	TRBJ2-2	few
CASSPKDYGYTF	TGTGCCAGCAGTCCCAAGGACTATGGCTACACCTTC	TRBV6-6	NA	TRBJ1-2	many
CASTSRAETDTQYF	TGTGCCAGTACCTCCCGAGCGGAGACAGATACGCAGTATTTT	TRBV19	NA	TRBJ2-3	few
CASSPPAQTNYGYTF	TGTGCCAGCTCACCACCGGCACAAACTAACTATGGCTACACCTTC	TRBV18	NA	TRBJ1-2	many
CASSIGLAGAGDTQYF	TGTGCCAGCAGTATTGGACTAGCGGGGGCCGGAGATACGCAGTATTTT	TRBV11-3	TRBD2	TRBJ2-3	few
CASSLGYMNTEAFF	TGCGCCAGCAGCTTGGGTTACATGAACACTGAAGCTTTCTTT	TRBV5-1	NA	TRBJ1-1	NA
CASSQDRTVNTEAFF	TGCGCCAGCAGCCAAGACAGGACAGTGAACACTGAAGCTTTCTTT	TRBV4-3	NA	TRBJ1-1	many
CASSLSGRGAPQHF	TGTGCCAGCAGTTTGTCGGGCCGGGGGGCGCCCCAGCATTTT	TRBV12-3/TRBV12-4	NA	TRBJ1-5	many
CASSQESRSHNNEQFF	TGCGCCAGCAGCCAAGAGTCCAGGTCCCATAACAATGAGCAGTTCTTC	TRBV4-1	NA	TRBJ2-1	many
CASSLARTGVNYGYTF	TGTGCCAGCAGCTTAGCCCGGACAGGGGTTAACTATGGCTACACCTTC	TRBV7-8	TRBD1	TRBJ1-2	few
CASSSTTGEKLFF	TGTGCCAGCAGTTCCACAACTGGTGAAAAACTGTTTTTT	TRBV27	NA	TRBJ1-4	NA
CASRRTSNQPQHF	TGTGCCAGCAGAAGGACATCCAATCAGCCCCAGCATTTT	TRBV12-3/TRBV12-4	NA	TRBJ1-5	few
CASSLASNYNEQFF	TGCGCCAGCAGCTTGGCTAGCAACTACAATGAGCAGTTCTTC	TRBV5-1	NA	TRBJ2-1	few
CSAGQITTEAFF	TGCAGCGCGGGACAGATTACCACTGAAGCTTTCTTT	TRBV29-1	TRBD1	TRBJ1-1	many
CASTLPGANVLTF	TGTGCCAGCACCCTTCCCGGGGCCAACGTCCTGACTTTC	TRBV12-3/TRBV12-4	NA	TRBJ2-6	many
CSASLPGQGVEKLFF	TGCAGTGCTAGCCTCCCGGGACAGGGTGTGGAAAAACTGTTTTTT	TRBV20-1	TRBD1	TRBJ1-4	many